What follows describes a single TCR beta chain. The data were produced by immunoSEQ multiplex PCR, yet TCRdb's version contains in-frame clones alone and is incomplete. The sample shows approximately 260,000 clones, around four fifths of them seen only once. The CDR3 sequence is 14 residues long. With 3 bases removed from V and 5 bases from J, the gap between germline ends came to 14 bases. Germline CDR1 is SGHRS and CDR2 is YFSETQ. This entry comes from a study of blood T cell repertoires in COVID-19. Study summary: Sources were T cells, B-cell-depleted T cells, or PBMCs; the material itself was cDNA or gDNA.

This sequence originates from a man in his 60s who had recovered from COVID-19. The rearrangement uses TRBV5-1 and TRBJ1-1; tentative D call: TRBD1 (6 bases). The sample was peripheral blood. The CDR3 here is CASSSGQLGTEAFF. The CDR3 coding sequence is TGCGCCAGCAGCTCGGGACAACTAGGGACTGAAGCTTTCTTT.